A single sample gave rise to the 11 T cell receptor beta chains below, sequenced in a study of blood T cell repertoires in COVID-19. TCRdb's copy holds only in-frame clones and misses some; the assay was immunoSEQ multiplex PCR. The sample contains some 160,000 clones, approximately 84% of which appear only once. Material: peripheral blood. Receptor source: a woman older than 75 with COVID-19, enrolled during active disease.

The CDR3 bases are TGTGCCAGCAGTCCAGGGGGCACTGAAGCTTTCTTT. This encodes CASSPGGTEAFF. This chain links TRBV27 with TRBJ1-1; 7 bases fit TRBD1. Germline V gives CDR1 MNHEY, CDR2 SMNVEV (reference sequence). The CDR3 is 12 residues long. With V trimmed by 5 bases and J by 4 bases, 1 base remained unmatched.

CDR3 loop: CASSQRLAGTFYNEQFF. Here the CDR3 DNA reads TGTGCCAGCAGCCAAAGGCTAGCGGGGACCTTCTACAATGAGCAGTTCTTC. V usage is TRBV4-2 and J usage is TRBJ2-1; 9 positions agree with TRBD2. V gave up 2 bases and J gave up 3 bases; unmatched junction bases: 8. The CDR3 sequence is 17 residues long. Germline CDR1 LGHNA, CDR2 YNFKEQ.

The chain is built from TRBV21-1 and TRBJ1-1; TRBD1 is the table's D call, not checked against the DNA. TRBV21-1 is given as a pseudogene. The CDR3 extends over 15 amino acids. This CDR3 is CASSKEGRVKTEAFF. In nucleotides, the CDR3 is TGTGCCAGCAGCAAAGAGGGCAGGGTGAAGACTGAAGCTTTCTTT.

The rearrangement links TRBV18 to TRBJ1-6, with TRBD1 as a possible D gene (6 bases). Germline loops: CDR1 KGHSH, CDR2 LQKENI. This CDR3 contains 13 residues. The V end was cut by 5 bases, the J end by 5 bases, with 7 bases between. The CDR3 loop is CASSAGDNSPLHF. CDR3 DNA sequence: TGTGCCAGCTCAGCAGGGGATAATTCACCCCTCCACTTT.

The genes are TRBV10-3 and TRBJ2-7, with TRBD1 as a possible D gene (5 bases). V was cut by 4 bases and J by 2 bases, with 12 bases left in between. This CDR3 is built from 14 residues. From germline, CDR1 is ENHRY and CDR2 SYGVKD. The CDR3 DNA reads TGTGCCATCAGTGGGACATCTTGGGCCTACGAGCAGTACTTC. As protein: CAISGTSWAYEQYF.

The rearrangement links TRBV6-2 or TRBV6-3 to TRBJ1-1; TRBD1 matches 8 bases. The length of the CDR3 is 16 residues. Germline assignment: CDR1 MNHEY and CDR2 SVGEGT. The V segment lost 2 bases and the J segment 0 bases; nucleotides outside the gene matches: 5. In nucleotides, the CDR3 is TGTGCCAGCAGTTACCCGCGGACAGGGATGAACACTGAAGCTTTCTTT. Its protein product is CASSYPRTGMNTEAFF.

This clone showed up just once. V is TRBV15 and J is TRBJ1-2; D not certain. The germline CDR1 and CDR2 sequences are LNHNV and YYDKDF (reference sequence). The CDR3 totals 15 residues. V lost 1 base, J lost 0 bases, and 9 bases lay in between. The CDR3 coding sequence is TGTGCCACCAGCAGAGGTCACATCACTAACTATGGCTACACCTTC. This codes for CATSRGHITNYGYTF. The full variable domain, completed using reference TRBV15 and TRBJ1-2, is DAMVIQNPRYQVTQFGKPVTLSCSQTLNHNVMYWYQQKSSQAPKLLFHYYDKDFNNEADTPDNFQSRRPNTSFCFLDIRSPGLGDTAMYLCATSRGHITNYGYTFGSGTRLTVV.

This chain connects TRBV9 to TRBJ2-2; no definite D call. The CDR3 is made up of 14 amino acids. The ends were cut back, 0 bases at V and 6 bases at J, with 9 bases in the middle. The germline gives CDR1 SGDLS, CDR2 YYNGEE. CDR3 amino acids: CASSVVVEAGELFF. CDR3 sequence (DNA): TGTGCCAGCAGCGTAGTGGTTGAGGCCGGGGAGCTGTTTTTT.

This chain joins TRBV2 and TRBJ2-3; 9 bases fit TRBD2. Trimming took 4 bases from V and 0 from J; bases not matched to a gene: 2. This CDR3 has 15 amino acids. The germline gives CDR1 SNHLY, CDR2 FYNNEI. Here the CDR3 DNA reads TGTGCCAGCAGTGTACTAGCGGGCAGCACAGATACGCAGTATTTT. Translated, it gives CASSVLAGSTDTQYF.

The V gene is TRBV30, the J gene TRBJ1-4; possible D gene TRBD1, 5 bases. Germline lookup yields CDR1 GTSNPN and CDR2 SVGIG (reference sequence). The CDR3 extends over 15 amino acids. V dropped 4 bases and J dropped 8 bases, with 20 bases sitting between them. CDR3 protein: CAWTGPEAGWEKLFF. CDR3 nucleotide sequence: TGTGCCTGGACCGGCCCAGAGGCAGGGTGGGAAAAACTGTTTTTT.

This chain connects TRBV4-3 to TRBJ2-6; 9 nucleotides align to TRBD1. The CDR3 runs 20 residues. CDR1 is LGHNA and CDR2 is YSLEER in the germline V gene. Trimming removed 4 bases from V and 0 bases from J; junction bases left unmatched: 13. The CDR3 sequence: CASSPYSPGQGFSGANVLTF. The CDR3 region has the DNA TGCGCCAGCAGCCCTTACTCGCCGGGACAGGGCTTCTCTGGGGCCAACGTCCTGACTTTC.